This T cell receptor (beta chain) was recorded in a study of T cells in Graves' hyperthyroidism and ophthalmopathy. Study summary: Pretreatment peripheral blood was obtained at initial diagnosis. Study-level points and caveats: Clonotypes that were expanded in thyroid above 0.001 mostly appeared in blood too.

In its sample, this clonotype was seen a few times. Its specificity is unknown. There were TCR beta CDR3 regions amplified from RNA transcripts. The TCR CDR3 first-round RT-PCR relied on the HTBI primer set. TCRdb ran MiXCR on the multiplex PCR reads and lists one entry per CDR3 protein. The table records approximately 590,000 distinct CDR3 sequences, more than 15% of them present only once. Uncontrolled infections, other autoimmune diseases, pregnancy or lactation led to exclusion of patients. Using around 10 ml of fresh peripheral blood, PBMCs were prepared. Germline CDR1 reads SSHAT; CDR2 reads FNYEAQ (reference sequence). The V end lost 1 base, the J end lost 2 bases, and 9 bases lay between the germline ends. The CDR3 contains 15 residues.

The chain couples TRBV7-7 to TRBJ2-1, with D possibly TRBD1 on 6 matching bases. Sequenced: blood. The source is a woman aged 30 to 39 with Graves' hyperthyroidism. CDR3 DNA sequence: TGTGCCAGCAGCTTAGAACAGGGACCCTACAATGAGCAGTTCTTC. It encodes CASSLEQGPYNEQFF.